This TCR beta chain was found in a study of T-cell reconstitution after alpha-beta-depleted transplantation in children. Study-wide results and limits: A year post-transplant, T-cell counts and diversity derived mostly from newly produced T cells. Diversity of TCRbeta at day 60 was high in some patients, arising from surviving recipient T cells and thymic progenitors. It was reported that alpha-beta T cells came from several hundred expanded graft clones (about two months after transplant).

The germline V gene encodes CDR1 LGHNA and CDR2 YNFKEQ. With 4 bases clipped from V and 5 bases from J, the junction kept 0 bases outside the gene matches. This CDR3 spans 14 amino acids. Molecular barcoding with unique molecular identifiers was used for the TCRbeta library. Each CDR3 protein gets one entry after TCRdb re-called the PCR reads with MiXCR. The sample has about 540,000 distinct CDR3 sequences, more than 20% seen once; the top ten hold 30% to 40%. Only a few counts were recorded for this clonotype. Its antigen is unidentified. The sequence derives from a boy under two years old with Wiskott-Aldrich syndrome, due to receive a stem cell transplant. The sequenced sample was PBMCs, obtained before TCRalphabeta/CD19-depleted stem cell transplant. This rearrangement joins TRBV4-2 to TRBJ1-4, with TRBD1 matching 11 bases. The CDR3 is CASSRTGGNEKLFF. CDR3 coding DNA: TGTGCCAGCAGCCGGACAGGGGGCAATGAAAAACTGTTTTTT.